This T cell receptor beta chain is drawn from a study of CD8 T cells in ankylosing spondylitis. Whole-study findings and limits: Some motif variants were previously reported in reactive arthritis synovial fluid and blood.

This CDR3 is built from 15 residues. From germline, CDR1 is DFQATT and CDR2 SNEGSKA (reference sequence). V was cut by 2 bases and J by 0 bases, with 11 bases left in between. This clonotype was observed at least ten times. What it binds is not known. TCRdb reanalysed the 5' RACE reads using MiXCR and keeps one entry per CDR3 protein. The sample carries roughly 230,000 distinct CDR3 sequences, 10% to 13% recorded once. The sample comprised blood, either unsorted or a sorted T cell fraction (not recorded which). This chain joins TRBV20-1 and TRBJ2-1, with D perhaps assigned TRBD1 or TRBD2 (5 bases each). This receptor was taken from a male donor with ankylosing spondylitis or in good health (not recorded which). CDR3 residues: CSARPGLSSYNEQFF. The CDR3 region has the DNA TGCAGTGCTAGACCGGGGCTCAGCTCCTACAATGAGCAGTTCTTC.